This TCR beta chain was observed in a study of blood T cell repertoires in COVID-19. Study summary: The study drew acute and convalescent COVID-19 samples from the United States, Italy and Spain. PBMCs, B-cell-depleted T cells, or T cells provided the cDNA or gDNA that made up the material.

Germline V CDR1 and CDR2: MNHNS, SASEGT. CDR3 size: 13 residues. The V gene lost 2 bases and the J gene lost 1 base, with 5 bases spanning the gap. Original processing methods: Estimates of nucleated cell counts were drawn from the amplification of reference gene primers. Data came from immunoSEQ multiplex PCR; TCRdb stores just in-frame clones and leaves some out. V and J calls and clone size are copied from that table; D and trimming were computed from the DNA. This table has over 60,000 clones, 75% to 90% appearing once. The chain recombines TRBV6-1 with TRBJ2-5; D unresolved. This TCR came from a woman aged 80 or older with active or convalescent COVID-19. The sample comprised peripheral blood. CDR3 sequence: CASSEYSQETQYF. CDR3 nucleotides: TGTGCCAGCAGTGAATACAGCCAAGAGACCCAGTACTTC.